This TCR beta chain originates from a study of CD8 T cells in ankylosing spondylitis. Findings of the study overall: Disease-associated clones were CD8+ and fairly uncommon in peripheral blood. Within matched ankylosing spondylitis synovial fluid, disease-linked clones were reportedly significantly enriched. Seemingly characteristic of ankylosing spondylitis blood was a TCR beta motif consisting of eight highly homologous variants.

Points on this clonotype: Its cognate antigen is unknown.

Germline CDR1 reads MNHEY; CDR2 reads SMNVEV (reference sequence). The CDR3 totals 12 residues. V lost 7 bases and J lost 8, with 14 bases in between. Each CDR3 protein is one row after TCRdb ran MiXCR on the 5' RACE reads. Seen here are 150,000 to 250,000 distinct CDR3 sequences, 13% observed once, and the top ten hold approximately 15%. The TCR comes from a male donor with ankylosing spondylitis or in good health (not recorded which). Sequenced sample: blood, either unsorted or a sorted T cell fraction (not recorded which). The chain uses TRBV27 and TRBJ1-1; a weak D match, TRBD1 (6 bases). The CDR3 protein is CASKLGGGEAFF. CDR3 sequence (DNA): TGTGCCAGCAAGTTAGGGGGAGGGGAAGCTTTCTTT.